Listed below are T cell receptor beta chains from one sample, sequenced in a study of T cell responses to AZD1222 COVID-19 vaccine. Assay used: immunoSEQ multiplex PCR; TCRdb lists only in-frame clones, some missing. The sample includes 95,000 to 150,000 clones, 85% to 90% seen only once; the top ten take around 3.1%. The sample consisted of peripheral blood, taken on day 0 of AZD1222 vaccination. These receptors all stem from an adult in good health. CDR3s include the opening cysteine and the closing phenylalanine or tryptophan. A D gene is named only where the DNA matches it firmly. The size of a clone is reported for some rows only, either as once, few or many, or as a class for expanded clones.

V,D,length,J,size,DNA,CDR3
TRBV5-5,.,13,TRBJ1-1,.,TGTGCCAGCAGCTCGGTCCGGGCGGACGAAGCTTTCTTT,CASSSVRADEAFF
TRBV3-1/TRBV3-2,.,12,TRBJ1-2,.,TGTGCCAGCAGCCATTCGAGCGATGGCTACACCTTC,CASSHSSDGYTF
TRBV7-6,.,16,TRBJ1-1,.,TGTGCCAGCAGCTTAGCGGGTATGGCAGTTAACACTGAAGCTTTCTTT,CASSLAGMAVNTEAFF
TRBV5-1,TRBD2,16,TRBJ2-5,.,TGCGCCAGCAGCTGGGGGGGACTAGCGGCACAAGAGACCCAGTACTTC,CASSWGGLAAQETQYF
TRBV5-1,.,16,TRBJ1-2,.,TGCGCCAGCAGCTCGACACAGGGAGCCCCTAACTATGGCTACACCTTC,CASSSTQGAPNYGYTF
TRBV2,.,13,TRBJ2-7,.,TGTGCCAGCAGTGTAGGGGGGACCTACGAGCAGTACTTC,CASSVGGTYEQYF
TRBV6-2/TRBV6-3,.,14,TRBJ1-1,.,TGTGCCAGCAGTCTTAGCCGGGGGTCCCCTGAAGCTTTCTTT,CASSLSRGSPEAFF
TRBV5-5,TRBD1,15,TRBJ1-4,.,TGTGCCAGCAGCGGGGGACAGCCAACTAATGAAAAACTGTTTTTT,CASSGGQPTNEKLFF
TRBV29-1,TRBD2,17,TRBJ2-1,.,TGCAGCGTTGAAGGGACTAGCGGGAGAGAGAAGTTTTGGGAGCAGTTCTTC,CSVEGTSGREKFWEQFF
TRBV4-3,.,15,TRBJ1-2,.,TGCGCCAGCAGCCAAGATAGGGCCAGTAACTATGGCTACACCTTC,CASSQDRASNYGYTF
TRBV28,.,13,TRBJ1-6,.,TGTGCCAGCACGCGGCAGGGTAGCCCACCCCTCCACTTT,CASTRQGSPPLHF
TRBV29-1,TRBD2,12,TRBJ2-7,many,TGCAGCGTTGGGGAGGGCTCCTACGAGCAGTACTTC,CSVGEGSYEQYF
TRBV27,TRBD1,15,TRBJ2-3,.,TGTGCCAGCAGTTCGACAGGGGCCCTCACAGATACGCAGTATTTT,CASSSTGALTDTQYF
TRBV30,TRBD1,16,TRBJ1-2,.,TGTGCCCGCAGTCGGACAGGGCCATCTCTTAACTATGGCTACACCTTC,CARSRTGPSLNYGYTF
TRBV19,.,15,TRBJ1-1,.,TGTGCCAGTACCACGAGCCGGGACAAGAACACTGAAGCTTTCTTT,CASTTSRDKNTEAFF
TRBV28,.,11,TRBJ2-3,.,TGTGCCAGCAGTTTATGGGGGACGCAGTATTTT,CASSLWGTQYF
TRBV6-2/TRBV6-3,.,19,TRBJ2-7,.,TGTGCCAGCAGTTACGCGGGCTTCAGACACACTGCATCCTCCTACGAGCAGTACTTC,CASSYAGFRHTASSYEQYF
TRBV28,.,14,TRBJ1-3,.,TGTGCCAGCAGTCGCTTCGGCTCTGGAAACACCATATATTTT,CASSRFGSGNTIYF
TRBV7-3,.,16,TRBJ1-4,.,TGTGCCAGCAGCCGCGCGGGCAGGGACTCTAATGAAAAACTGTTTTTT,CASSRAGRDSNEKLFF
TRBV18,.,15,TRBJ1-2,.,TGTGCCAGCTCACCCAGGGCCGTCCCCCGCGATGGCTACACCTTC,CASSPRAVPRDGYTF
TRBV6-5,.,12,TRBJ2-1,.,TGTGCCAGCAGTTACTCGCGGGGCAAGCAGTTCTTC,CASSYSRGKQFF
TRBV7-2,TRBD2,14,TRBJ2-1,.,TGTGCCAGCAGCCTGGGACTAGCGGTCAATGAGCAGTTCTTC,CASSLGLAVNEQFF
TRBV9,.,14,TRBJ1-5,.,TGTGCCAGCAGCGTAGGGGGCAGTGATCAGCCCCAGCATTTT,CASSVGGSDQPQHF
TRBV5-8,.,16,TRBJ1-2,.,TGTGCCAGCAGCTCCCGGGACCGCTATCAGACGTGGGGCTACACCTTC,CASSSRDRYQTWGYTF
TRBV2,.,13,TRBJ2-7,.,TGTGCCAGCAGTGACGGGACAAGCTACGAGCAGTACTTC,CASSDGTSYEQYF
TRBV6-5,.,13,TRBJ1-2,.,TGTGTCCTGGCGGGAGGGATAGGCTATGGCTACACCTTC,CVLAGGIGYGYTF
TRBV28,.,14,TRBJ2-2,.,TGTGCCAGCAGTAGCCTAGATCTGACCGGGGAGCTGTTTTTT,CASSSLDLTGELFF
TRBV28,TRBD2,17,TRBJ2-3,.,TGTGCCAGCAGTTTTAAGTTAGCGGGACCTAGCACAGATACGCAGTATTTT,CASSFKLAGPSTDTQYF
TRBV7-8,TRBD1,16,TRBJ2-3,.,TGTGCCAGCAGCCTTAGAAGGACAGGGAGCACAGATACGCAGTATTTT,CASSLRRTGSTDTQYF
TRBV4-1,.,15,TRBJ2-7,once,TGCGCCAGCAGCCAAGAAGTGGGGTGGTCGGGAAAGAAGTACTTC,CASSQEVGWSGKKYF
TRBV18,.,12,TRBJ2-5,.,TGTGCCAGCTCACCACGTGAAGAGACCCAGTACTTC,CASSPREETQYF
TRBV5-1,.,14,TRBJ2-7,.,TGCGCCAGCAGGTGGGGGCCAGGACGAGAAGAGCAGTACTTC,CASRWGPGREEQYF